This T cell receptor beta chain was sequenced for a study of shared clonotypes between healthy human individuals. Measured with immunoSEQ multiplex PCR; TCRdb has only the in-frame clones, and not every one. The sample has over 2 million clones; 85% to 95% are singletons. Trimming pared 2 bases from V and 4 bases from J, leaving 12 bases between. This CDR3 has 15 amino acids. The germline gives CDR1 ENHRY, CDR2 SYGVKD. This TCR came from a man between 18 and 35 years old in good health. The V and J genes are TRBV10-3 and TRBJ2-1; D might be TRBD2 (7 bases). The specimen was naive CD4+ T cells sorted from blood. The sample's subset: CD45RA+ positively selected. Written as DNA, the CDR3 is TGTGCCATCAGTGAGGGCGGGGGCGTTTACAATGAGCAGTTCTTC. Translation gives CAISEGGGVYNEQFF.